Each of the 5 T cell receptor beta chains below was sequenced from the same sample in a study of CD8+ T cells in alopecia areata (dated by TCRdb to about 2018). Receptor amplification or capture employed the immunoSEQ multiplex PCR assay. For TCR sequencing, RNA was extracted from every sample and reverse transcribed into cDNA to serve as template. Entries here come from immuneACCESS through TCRdb and include only in-frame sequences with V and J called. Some clones fail to appear in such tables; in the studies checked, an unresolved V gene covers under half of the shortfall, and the cause of the remainder is unknown. Here the sample has tens of thousands of clones; approximately 96% occur a single time. Roughly 26% of the sample lies in the top ten. The label giving this sample's time point can be read as: baseline before oral tofacitinib. Sample: CD8+ T cells sorted from blood, taken at week 0. Every receptor here comes from a human donor with alopecia areata.

The CDR3 DNA reads TGTGCCAGCAGTCGCCGAGAGACTAGATCCAATGAGCAGTTCTTC. Translating gives CASSRRETRSNEQFF. This chain connects TRBV27 to TRBJ2-1; maybe TRBD2 (6 bases). This CDR3 contains 15 residues. Trimming took off 5 bases at V and 6 bases at J, with 17 bases between the two ends. CDR1 and CDR2 from the germline V gene are MNHEY and SMNVEV (reference sequence).

The chain combines TRBV14 with TRBJ1-2; D ambiguous. The CDR3 sequence is 13 residues long. Trimming removed 4 bases from V and 4 bases from J, with 10 bases in between. Germline values: CDR1 SGHDN, CDR2 FVKESK. As DNA, the CDR3 is TGTGCCAGCAGCCCGGACGGTATCTATGGCTACACCTTC. The encoded protein is CASSPDGIYGYTF.

The V and J genes are TRBV9 and TRBJ2-1, with 7 bases fitting TRBD2. Germline V gene sequence: CDR1 SGDLS, CDR2 YYNGEE. J gave up 1 base and V 0 bases, and 1 base lay outside the gene matches. This CDR3 comprises 15 residues. For the CDR3, the DNA is TGTGCCAGCAGCGTAGGACTAGCTTCCTACAATGAGCAGTTCTTC. Translation gives CASSVGLASYNEQFF. Combining the CDR3 with reference TRBV9 and TRBJ2-1 gives the whole variable domain DSGVTQTPKHLITATGQRVTLRCSPRSGDLSVYWYQQSLDQGLQFLIQYYNGEERAKGNILERFSAQQFPDLHSELNLSSLELGDSALYFCASSVGLASYNEQFFGPGTRLTVL.

The genes are TRBV6-5 and TRBJ2-1; tentative D call: TRBD2 (6 bases). The CDR3 totals 16 residues. Trimming stripped 0 bases from V and 1 base from J, with 10 bases between. CDR1 is MNHEY, CDR2 SVGAGI, per germline. As DNA, the CDR3 is TGTGCCAGCAGTTACTCTATCGGACTATCCTACAATGAGCAGTTCTTC. This translates into CASSYSIGLSYNEQFF.

V gene TRBV29-1 combines with J gene TRBJ2-7; maybe TRBD1 (5 bases). The germline CDR1 and CDR2 sequences are SQVTM and ANQGSEA. The CDR3 loop spans 12 amino acids. This CDR3 reads CSIKQDSYEQYF. CDR3 coding DNA: TGCAGTATCAAACAGGACTCCTACGAGCAGTACTTC.